This TCR beta chain is from a study of cytomegalovirus exposure and HLA in healthy donors. The study's findings and limits: Later work showed greater clonal expansion in HLA-associated TCR beta chains than in equally common others. When presence/absence was analysed, sequencing depth was taken to be roughly uniform across donors. Among immune exposure information, only CMV serostatus was available.

PCR amplification relied on 60 Vbeta primers (plus 13 Jbeta primers). Assay used: immunoSEQ multiplex PCR; TCRdb lists only in-frame clones, some missing. The table has about 130,000 clones, approximately 80% seen once. A remark on this clone: Antigen unknown.

The CDR3 length is 14 residues. CDR1 SGHAT and CDR2 FQNNGV come from the germline V gene. The V and J ends lost 4 bases and 7 bases respectively, with 17 bases between them. The TCR was taken from a woman aged 40 to 50 in good health and CMV-seropositive. The sequenced sample consisted of PBMCs. This chain joins TRBV11-2 and TRBJ2-7, with D possibly being TRBD2 (6 bases). This CDR3 is CASSSGGPSGEQYF. The CDR3 nucleotides read TGTGCCAGCAGCTCCGGGGGTCCCTCGGGGGAGCAGTACTTC.